The 32 T cell receptor beta chains given below trace back to one sample, sequenced in a study of blood T cell repertoires in COVID-19 (dated by TCRdb to 2019 to 2021). The library was prepared using the immunoSEQ multiplex PCR assay. TCRdb limited this immuneACCESS table to in-frame rearrangements with V and J called. A share of clones is missing; checked studies link under half to unresolved V genes, and the rest is unexplained. Across this sample there are approximately 200,000 clones, with just over 85% seen only once. The ten most abundant clones make up about 4.8% of the sample. The sequencing sample was made of peripheral blood. The receptor source for this set is a man over 45 with acute or convalescent COVID-19.

The chain employs TRBV6-5 and TRBJ1-1; D may be TRBD1 (5 bases). Germline V lookup: CDR1 MNHEY, CDR2 SVGAGI. CDR3 size: 15 residues. V lost 5 bases, J lost 6 bases, and 19 bases lay in between. CDR3 amino acids: CASSLTNGARAEAFF. In DNA, the CDR3 is TGTGCCAGCAGTCTTACTAATGGGGCTCGGGCTGAAGCTTTCTTT.

The rearrangement links TRBV10-3 to TRBJ2-7; TRBD2 matches at 7 bases. Trimming cost V 9 bases and J 1 base; bases outside gene matches: 6. CDR3 length: 13 residues. Germline CDR1 is ENHRY and CDR2 is SYGVKD. CDR3 bases: TGTGCCATTAGGGGAGGGGATTCCTACGAGCAGTACTTC. Translation: CAIRGGDSYEQYF.

V usage is TRBV5-8 and J usage is TRBJ1-4, with 7 bases fitting TRBD1. After removal of 2 bases from V and 7 bases from J, the junction contained 11 bases not matched to a gene. Germline CDR1 is SGHTS and CDR2 is YDEGEE. The CDR3 totals 16 residues. CDR3 loop: CASSFRTGPSGEKLFF. CDR3 DNA sequence: TGTGCCAGCAGCTTCAGGACAGGCCCAAGTGGTGAAAAACTGTTTTTT.

J is TRBJ1-1 and V is TRBV7-2; perhaps TRBD1 as D (5 bases). V was trimmed by 3 bases and J by 0 bases, leaving 8 bases between them. This CDR3 spans 14 amino acids. CDR1 is SGHTA and CDR2 is FQGNSA in the germline V gene. The CDR3 DNA sequence: TGTGCCAGCAGCTTGGGGGGTTTGAACACTGAAGCTTTCTTT. Encoded protein: CASSLGGLNTEAFF.

The chain couples TRBV5-6 to TRBJ2-7; no clear D. CDR3 length equals 12 residues. V lost 0 bases to trimming and J lost 2 bases, with 3 bases between them. The V gene's germline CDR1 is SGHDT and CDR2 YYEEEE. CDR3 region: CASSLATYEQYF. The CDR3, as DNA: TGTGCCAGCAGCTTGGCCACCTACGAGCAGTACTTC.

This clone was counted a single time. V and J are TRBV5-5 and TRBJ1-3; D might be TRBD1 (6 bases). Germline values: CDR1 SGHKS, CDR2 YYEKEE (reference sequence). This CDR3 comprises 16 residues. V was trimmed by 0 bases and J by 0 bases, leaving 10 bases between them. Here the CDR3 reads CASSLAGTHSGNTIYF. CDR3 nucleotide sequence: TGTGCCAGCAGCTTGGCCGGGACACACTCTGGAAACACCATATATTTT. The variable domain in full, with the rest retrieved from reference TRBV5-5 and TRBJ1-3, is DAGVTQSPTHLIKTRGQQVTLRCSPISGHKSVSWYQQVLGQGPQFIFQYYEKEERGRGNFPDRFSARQFPNYSSELNVNALLLGDSALYLCASSLAGTHSGNTIYFGEGSWLTVV.

The V and J genes are TRBV6-5 and TRBJ2-5, with 10 positions matching TRBD1. Trimming removed 4 bases from V and 4 bases from J; junction bases left unmatched: 3. Germline loops: CDR1 MNHEY, CDR2 SVGAGI. This CDR3 has 14 amino acids. Here the CDR3 reads CASSWDRGIETQYF. The DNA of the CDR3 is TGTGCCAGCAGTTGGGACAGGGGAATAGAGACCCAGTACTTC.

The chain carries TRBV19 and TRBJ1-2; 7 bases map to TRBD1. CDR3 size: 13 residues. Germline V gene data show CDR1 as LNHDA and CDR2 as SQIVND (reference sequence). V lost 6 bases and J lost 5; bases outside the gene matches: 6. CDR3 residues: CASSPWDSYGYTF. The CDR3 DNA sequence: TGTGCCAGTAGCCCCTGGGACAGTTATGGCTACACCTTC.

Concerning this clone: Other DNA sequences in this specimen translate into the identical CDR3. This rearrangement joins TRBV5-4 to TRBJ1-4; D is possibly TRBD1 (5 bases). Germline-derived CDR1 and CDR2 are SGHNT and YYREEE (reference sequence). With 1 base removed from V and 5 bases from J, the gap between germline ends came to 9 bases. The CDR3 extends over 14 amino acids. CDR3 sequence reads: CASSLQGGNEKLFF. Here the CDR3 DNA reads TGTGCCAGCAGCTTGCAGGGAGGGAATGAAAAACTGTTTTTT.

This clone has a handful of counts. The rearrangement links TRBV6-4 to TRBJ1-2; TRBD1 might be the D (6 bases). The length of the CDR3 is 15 residues. The ends were cut back, 3 bases at V and 9 bases at J, with 20 bases in the middle. Germline CDR1 and CDR2: MRHNA and SNTAGT. The CDR3 region has the DNA TGTGCCAGCAGTGATCGACAGGACCGGTCGTTATGCTACACCTTC. It specifies CASSDRQDRSLCYTF.

The V gene is TRBV25-1, the J gene TRBJ1-2, with a weak D call TRBD1 (5 bases). The CDR3 length is 13 residues. CDR1 is MGHDK and CDR2 is SYGVNS in the germline V gene. Trimming took off 4 bases at V and 4 bases at J, with 10 bases between the two ends. As DNA, the CDR3 is TGTGCCAGCAGTGGCCAGGGCCTCTATGGCTACACCTTC. Protein sequence: CASSGQGLYGYTF.

The rearrangement joins TRBV5-1 to TRBJ2-6; 8 nucleotides line up with TRBD1. This CDR3 is 19 amino acids long. Germline V lookup: CDR1 SGHRS, CDR2 YFSETQ. Trimming removed 4 bases from V and 0 bases from J; junction bases left unmatched: 12. CDR3 nucleotides: TGCGCCAGCAGCCCGAAAAGGGACAGGTACGCCTCTGGGGCCAACGTCCTGACTTTC. It codes for CASSPKRDRYASGANVLTF.

In its sample, this clone was seen a few times. The chain joins TRBV10-3 to TRBJ1-4; 9 bases agree with TRBD1. CDR1 and CDR2 (germline): ENHRY, SYGVKD. The CDR3 loop spans 15 amino acids. The trim removed 2 bases at V and 7 bases at J, leaving 5 bases unmatched. The DNA of the CDR3 is TGTGCCATCAGTGAGGCGGGACAGGGAAGTGAAAAACTGTTTTTT. This encodes CAISEAGQGSEKLFF.

V gene TRBV4-1 combines with J gene TRBJ1-6; D is perhaps TRBD1 (5 bases). Trimming shortened V by 3 bases and J by 5 bases, and 14 bases separated the two germline ends. The germline V gene encodes CDR1 MGHRA and CDR2 YSYEKL. The CDR3 has 16 amino acids. In DNA, the CDR3 is TGCGCCAGCAGCCATCTCACCGACAGAAATAATTCACCCCTCCACTTT. It translates to CASSHLTDRNNSPLHF.

The chain uses TRBV5-1 and TRBJ2-1; 8 bases align to TRBD2. Germline CDR1 is SGHRS and CDR2 is YFSETQ. The V segment lost 4 bases and the J segment 10 bases; nucleotides outside the gene matches: 16. The CDR3 covers 16 residues. The CDR3 region is CASSTLAGGDLIEQFF. Here the CDR3 DNA reads TGCGCCAGCAGCACTTTGGCGGGGGGCGACCTAATCGAGCAGTTCTTC.

V usage is TRBV4-1 and J usage is TRBJ2-1; 7 bases are shared with TRBD1. Germline V gene sequence: CDR1 MGHRA, CDR2 YSYEKL. V lost 4 bases to trimming and J lost 13 bases; unmatched junction nucleotides: 4. The CDR3 extends over 11 amino acids. CDR3 DNA: TGCGCCAGCAGCCGTGGGACAGCACAGTTCTTC. This translates into CASSRGTAQFF.

The chain combines TRBV7-8 with TRBJ2-5, with D perhaps TRBD1 (6 bases). There are 15 residues in the CDR3. The V gene's germline CDR1 is SGHVS and CDR2 FQNEAQ. The V end was cut by 5 bases, the J end by 9 bases, with 22 bases between. CDR3: CASSPLEGLSGAQYF. CDR3 DNA sequence: TGTGCCAGCAGCCCCCTTGAGGGCTTGTCAGGGGCCCAGTACTTC. Based on the CDR3 plus reference TRBV7-8 and TRBJ2-5, the full variable domain is GAGVSQSPRYKVAKRGQDVALRCDPISGHVSLFWYQQALGQGPEFLTYFQNEAQLDKSGLPSDRFFAERPEGSVSTLKIQRTQQEDSAVYLCASSPLEGLSGAQYFGPGTRLLVL.

The chain joins TRBV24-1 to TRBJ2-2; D ambiguous. Germline lookup yields CDR1 KGHDR and CDR2 SFDVKD. The V end was cut by 3 bases, the J end by 4 bases, with 5 bases between. This CDR3 is 13 amino acids long. CDR3 protein: CATSDLRTGELFF. CDR3 nucleotide sequence: TGTGCCACCAGTGATCTACGCACCGGGGAGCTGTTTTTT.

V and J are TRBV6-1 and TRBJ1-2; D is perhaps TRBD1 (5 bases). The length of the CDR3 is 15 residues. Germline CDR1 reads MNHNS; CDR2 reads SASEGT. The V end was cut by 1 base, the J end by 4 bases, with 13 bases between. CDR3: CASSEGAGKVYGYTF. In nucleotides, the CDR3 is TGTGCCAGCAGTGAAGGGGCAGGGAAGGTCTATGGCTACACCTTC.

The V gene is TRBV3-1 (or the pseudogene TRBV3-2), the J gene TRBJ1-5, with 7 positions matching TRBD1. V was pared by 2 bases and J by 4 bases, with 14 bases of the junction left unmatched. The length of the CDR3 is 18 residues. Germline loops: CDR1 LGHDT, CDR2 YNNKEL (reference sequence). The CDR3 region has the DNA TGTGCCAGCAGCCAAAAGACAGGGAGTGGAATTGCAAATCAGCCCCAGCATTTT. Translating it yields CASSQKTGSGIANQPQHF.

The chain employs TRBV11-1 and TRBJ2-2, with D unresolved. The V and J ends lost 5 bases and 1 base respectively, with 5 bases between them. The germline gives CDR1 SGHAT, CDR2 FQDESV (reference sequence). There are 13 residues in the CDR3. The CDR3 is CASSPQNTGELFF. The DNA for the CDR3 is TGTGCCAGCAGCCCCCAGAACACCGGGGAGCTGTTTTTT.

Of note for this clone: An end of the junction differs from the germline gene, which may be a read error. This sequence joins TRBV6-5 and TRBJ1-4, with D tentatively TRBD1 (5 bases). CDR1 is MNHEY, CDR2 SVGAGI, per germline. The CDR3 is 13 amino acids. CDR3: CASKPWEGEKLFF. The CDR3 nucleotides read TGCGCGAGCAAACCCTGGGAGGGGGAAAAACTGTTTTTT.

The chain joins TRBV6-5 to TRBJ2-5; D unclear. In germline, CDR1 is MNHEY, CDR2 SVGAGI. The CDR3 totals 12 residues. Trimming stripped 4 bases from V and 6 bases from J, with 9 bases between. The CDR3, as DNA: TGTGCCAGCAGTTTTGCCGGTCAGACCCAGTACTTC. Translating gives CASSFAGQTQYF.

The V gene is TRBV7-9, the J gene TRBJ1-4; 7 nucleotides align to TRBD1. CDR3 size: 18 residues. The germline gives CDR1 SEHNR, CDR2 FQNEAQ (reference sequence). Unmatched junction bases numbered 12, after V lost 5 bases and J lost 0 bases. The CDR3 region is CASSGGQEGSSTNEKLFF. The CDR3 DNA reads TGTGCCAGCAGCGGAGGACAGGAGGGCTCGTCAACTAATGAAAAACTGTTTTTT.

In its sample, this clone was seen once. The chain has TRBV18 and TRBJ1-2; 12 nucleotides line up with TRBD1. Per the germline V gene, CDR1 is KGHSH and CDR2 is LQKENI. Trimming cost V 6 bases and J 6 bases; bases outside gene matches: 5. The CDR3 runs 14 residues. Here the CDR3 reads CASSPGQGADGYTF. The CDR3 DNA reads as TGTGCCAGCTCTCCGGGACAGGGGGCGGATGGCTACACCTTC.

V is TRBV3-1 (or the pseudogene TRBV3-2) and J is TRBJ2-1; 8 bases map to TRBD1. V was clipped by 3 bases and J by 6 bases; unmatched bases: 7. The CDR3 runs 15 residues. Germline assignment: CDR1 LGHDT and CDR2 YNNKEL (reference sequence). The CDR3 here is CASSHRDRTRNEQFF. The CDR3 DNA reads as TGTGCCAGCAGCCACCGGGACAGGACTCGCAATGAGCAGTTCTTC.

This chain uses TRBV5-1 with TRBJ1-1; the D gene is possibly TRBD1 (6 bases). Trimming took 8 bases from V and 0 from J, leaving 11 bases between them. The CDR3 runs to 13 residues. Looked up from germline, CDR1 is SGHRS and CDR2 is YFSETQ. In DNA form, the CDR3 reads TGCGCCAGTTCAGGGGCTATGAACACTGAAGCTTTCTTT. Translating it yields CASSGAMNTEAFF.

Worth noting for this clone: The junction departs from germline at one end; a sequencing error may be responsible. The genes are TRBV6-5 and TRBJ2-5, with TRBD2 matching over 9 bases. The CDR3 length is 14 residues. Per germline, CDR1 MNHEY and CDR2 SVGAGI. Here the CDR3 DNA reads TGTGCCAGCAGGGTAGCGGGGGAACAAGAGAGCCAGTACTTC. It translates to CASRVAGEQESQYF.

V is TRBV27 and J is TRBJ2-1, with a tentative D call TRBD1 (6 bases). The germline V and J ends were trimmed by 2 bases and 4 bases, with 18 bases remaining between them. The CDR3 has 17 residues. Germline V lookup: CDR1 MNHEY, CDR2 SMNVEV (reference sequence). In DNA form, the CDR3 reads TGTGCCAGCAGTTTAGCCTTTACAGGGAAGGGGTACAATGAGCAGTTCTTC. It translates to CASSLAFTGKGYNEQFF.

This clone appeared once. The sample contains more than one DNA sequence encoding this CDR3. The chain combines TRBV18 with TRBJ2-1; perhaps TRBD2 as D (5 bases). This CDR3 spans 15 amino acids. Trimming took 3 bases from V and 1 from J, leaving 10 bases between them. Germline loops: CDR1 KGHSH, CDR2 LQKENI. The CDR3 is CASSPSGGSYNEQFF. CDR3 sequence (DNA): TGTGCCAGCTCACCCTCCGGCGGGTCCTACAATGAGCAGTTCTTC.

The chain combines TRBV5-6 with TRBJ1-1, with 7 positions matching TRBD1. Losses at the gene ends were 3 bases for V and 1 base for J; bases not matched to a gene: 3. The germline gives CDR1 SGHDT, CDR2 YYEEEE. The CDR3 contains 14 residues. CDR3 in amino acids: CASSWDSGNTEAFF. The CDR3 nucleotides read TGTGCCAGCAGCTGGGACAGTGGGAACACTGAAGCTTTCTTT.

The CDR3 DNA sequence: TGTGCCAGCTCACCACAGTCAGACGAGCAGTACTTC. This translates into CASSPQSDEQYF. V gene TRBV18 combines with J gene TRBJ2-7; D is unresolved. V lost 1 base and J 5 bases, leaving 6 bases between the germline ends. The CDR3 runs to 12 residues. Germline V gene data show CDR1 as KGHSH and CDR2 as LQKENI.